The present entry profiles one T cell receptor beta chain with its context. Only in-frame clones appear in the TCRdb table, and some are missing; sequencing was by immunoSEQ multiplex PCR. The profile shows under 150,000 clones, roughly 91% of them singletons. This record belongs to a study of control samples from healthy donors and cancer patients. The CDR3 length is 15 residues. Looked up from germline, CDR1 is SGHRS and CDR2 is YFSETQ. V was clipped by 0 bases and J by 4 bases, with 11 bases between them. The rearrangement uses TRBV5-1 and TRBJ1-3, with D perhaps matching TRBD1 (5 bases). The clonotype was recovered from a middle-aged man with head and neck cancer. Material: PBMCs. Here the CDR3 reads CASSLVPGTGNTIYF. The CDR3 region has the DNA TGCGCCAGCAGCTTGGTTCCAGGGACCGGAAACACCATATATTTT.